One sample yielded the 12 T cell receptor beta chains listed below, sequenced in a study of T cells in Graves' hyperthyroidism and ophthalmopathy. The investigators amplified TCR beta CDR3 regions from RNA transcripts. Carried out on the TCR CDR3, a first-round RT-PCR used the HTBI primer set. TCRdb reprocessed the multiplex PCR reads with MiXCR, giving one entry per CDR3 protein. Of about 250,000 distinct CDR3 sequences listed, over 20% are singletons. The material sequenced was blood. Source of these receptors: a woman aged 40-49 years with Graves' ophthalmopathy.

This clonotype has ten or more counts. The chain is built from TRBV28 and TRBJ2-7; the match to TRBD2 covers 10 bases. Per germline, CDR1 MDHEN and CDR2 SYDVKM. Losses at the gene ends were 5 bases for V and 7 bases for J; bases not matched to a gene: 8. The CDR3 is 14 residues long. CDR3 protein: CASSVLAGGREQYF. CDR3 coding DNA: TGTGCCAGCAGTGTCTTAGCGGGAGGCCGAGAGCAGTACTTC.

This clonotype appeared many times. At one end, the junction sequence differs from germline, possibly due to a read error. The gene calls are TRBV6-5 and TRBJ2-7, with D unclear. Germline V CDR1 and CDR2: MNHEY, SVGAGI. This CDR3 spans 15 amino acids. CDR3 loop: CASSYSIKGFYKQYF. CDR3 nucleotides: TGTGCCAGCAGTTACTCGATTAAGGGTTTCTACAAGCAGTACTTC.

The V and J genes are TRBV6-1 and TRBJ2-7; D gene ambiguous. The J call may be faulty, since TRBJ2-1 better matches the DNA end. Germline lookup yields CDR1 MNHNS and CDR2 SASEGT. The CDR3 contains 15 residues. The CDR3 spells CASSEVVQGYYEQFF. The CDR3 DNA reads as TGTGCCAGCAGTGAAGTAGTTCAAGGCTACTACGAGCAGTTCTTC.

Ten or more counts support this clonotype. The rearrangement links TRBV6-5 to TRBJ2-7; D is undetermined. The CDR3 is made up of 13 amino acids. Between the trimmed V and J ends, which lost 2 bases and 3 bases, there was a span of 8 bases. Germline CDR1 is MNHEY and CDR2 is SVGAGI. Here the CDR3 DNA reads TGTGCCAGCAGTTACGGTCGGAACTACGAGCAGTACTTC. This encodes CASSYGRNYEQYF.

This sequence joins TRBV10-3 and TRBJ2-5, with D possibly being TRBD1 (5 bases). The CDR3 loop spans 14 amino acids. The V end lost 3 bases, the J end lost 5 bases, and 13 bases lay between the germline ends. The germline V gene has CDR1 ENHRY and CDR2 SYGVKD. CDR3 residues: CAISDGRDGETQYF. The CDR3 nucleotides are TGTGCCATCAGTGATGGCAGGGATGGGGAGACCCAGTACTTC.

This clonotype was seen ten or more times. The rearrangement uses TRBV19 and TRBJ1-5, with D unresolved. The CDR3 is made up of 16 amino acids. Germline CDR1 and CDR2: LNHDA and SQIVND (reference sequence). Trimming removed 1 base from V and 0 bases from J, with 10 bases in between. The CDR3 nucleotides read TGTGCCAGTAGTATAGTCGGCAGTTATAGCAATCAGCCCCAGCATTTT. Encoded protein: CASSIVGSYSNQPQHF. Supplemented by reference TRBV19 and TRBJ1-5, the full variable domain reads DGGITQSPKYLFRKEGQNVTLSCEQNLNHDAMYWYRQDPGQGLRLIYYSQIVNDFQKGDIAEGYSVSREKKESFPLTVTSAQKNPTAFYLCASSIVGSYSNQPQHFGDGTRLSIL.

This chain uses TRBV29-1 with TRBJ2-2, with 12 bases matching TRBD2. With V trimmed by 7 bases and J by 7 bases, 7 bases remained unmatched. The CDR3 extends over 14 amino acids. Germline V gene sequence: CDR1 SQVTM, CDR2 ANQGSEA. DNA of the CDR3: TGCAGCGCACGACTAGCGGGAGTCAGCGGGGAGCTGTTTTTT. Protein: CSARLAGVSGELFF.

This clonotype was seen repeatedly, ten times or more. The chain has TRBV4-1 and TRBJ2-5, with D maybe TRBD2 (6 bases). This CDR3 comprises 16 residues. V lost 0 bases and J 6 bases, leaving 17 bases between the germline ends. Germline V gene sequence: CDR1 MGHRA, CDR2 YSYEKL. Here the CDR3 reads CASSQDGGSGGKTQYF. The CDR3 DNA reads TGCGCCAGCAGCCAAGATGGAGGGAGTGGCGGAAAGACCCAGTACTTC.

Ten or more counts support this clonotype. The chain carries TRBV25-1 and TRBJ2-5; maybe TRBD1 (5 bases). Deletions cut 2 bases from V and 5 bases from J, with 9 bases between. Germline lookup yields CDR1 MGHDK and CDR2 SYGVNS. The CDR3 loop spans 13 amino acids. CDR3 in DNA: TGTGCCAGCAGTGAAGGCAGGGTTGAGACCCAGTACTTC. This encodes CASSEGRVETQYF. Variable domain in full (rest from reference TRBV25-1 and TRBJ2-5): EADIYQTPRYLVIGTGKKITLECSQTMGHDKMYWYQQDPGMELHLIHYSYGVNSTEKGDLSSESTVSRIRTEHFPLTLESARPSHTSQYLCASSEGRVETQYFGPGTRLLVL.

V gene TRBV7-2 combines with J gene TRBJ2-7; 8 positions match TRBD2. With 6 bases clipped from V and 3 bases from J, the junction kept 7 bases outside the gene matches. The CDR3 covers 14 residues. Germline-derived CDR1 and CDR2 are SGHTA and FQGNSA. The DNA of the CDR3 is TGTGCCAGCAGGGTGCGGGGGGTCGGCTACGAGCAGTACTTC. Protein product: CASRVRGVGYEQYF.

The table lists this clonotype with many counts. The V call is TRBV6-1, the J call TRBJ2-2; D perhaps matches TRBD2 (6 bases). CDR3 size: 16 residues. In germline, CDR1 is MNHNS, CDR2 SASEGT. The V gene lost 3 bases and the J gene lost 6 bases, with 17 bases spanning the gap. The CDR3 nucleotides read TGTGCCAGCAGTGATCTCCAGCGGAGGGGTTCCGGGGAGCTGTTTTTT. This codes for CASSDLQRRGSGELFF.

This clonotype appeared many times. The chain has TRBV2 and TRBJ2-2; D might be TRBD2 (6 bases). The CDR3 runs to 15 residues. The germline V gene has CDR1 SNHLY and CDR2 FYNNEI. V dropped 3 bases and J dropped 4 bases, with 12 bases sitting between them. CDR3 DNA: TGTGCCAGCAGTGATCTAGCGATCACCACCGGGGAGCTGTTTTTT. It is translated as CASSDLAITTGELFF.